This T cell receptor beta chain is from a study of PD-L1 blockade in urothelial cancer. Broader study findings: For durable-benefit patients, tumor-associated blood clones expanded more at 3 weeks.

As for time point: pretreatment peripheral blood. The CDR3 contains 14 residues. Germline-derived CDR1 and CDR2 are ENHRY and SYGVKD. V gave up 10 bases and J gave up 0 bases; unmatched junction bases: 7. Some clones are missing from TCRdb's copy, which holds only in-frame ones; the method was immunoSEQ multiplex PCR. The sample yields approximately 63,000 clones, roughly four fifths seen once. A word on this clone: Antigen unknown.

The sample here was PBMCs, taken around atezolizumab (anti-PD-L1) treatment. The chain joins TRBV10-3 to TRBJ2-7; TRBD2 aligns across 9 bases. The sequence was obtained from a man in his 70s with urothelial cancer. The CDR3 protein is CATGGRDHSYEQYF. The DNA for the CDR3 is TGTGCCACCGGCGGGAGGGACCACTCCTACGAGCAGTACTTC.